What follows describes a single T cell receptor beta chain. This sample stems from a study of control samples from healthy donors and cancer patients. From germline, CDR1 is SEHNR and CDR2 FQNEAQ (reference sequence). The CDR3 sequence is 14 residues long. The V gene end was trimmed by 3 bases and the J gene end by 5 bases; junction bases not matched to a gene: 7. The protocol was immunoSEQ multiplex PCR, while the TCRdb copy is restricted to in-frame clones and leaves out a portion. Of 100,000 to 150,000 clones listed, 85% to 95% are singletons. The sequencing sample was made of PBMCs. This rearrangement joins TRBV7-9 to TRBJ2-7, with TRBD1 identical over 7 bases. This receptor was identified in a man older than 75 with head and neck cancer. The chain's CDR3 is CASSLTGTANEQYF. The CDR3 coding sequence is TGTGCCAGCAGCTTGACCGGGACAGCTAACGAGCAGTACTTC. The whole variable domain, filled in from reference TRBV7-9 and TRBJ2-7, reads DTGVSQNPRHKITKRGQNVTFRCDPISEHNRLYWYRQTLGQGPEFLTYFQNEAQLEKSRLLSDRFSAERPKGSFSTLEIQRTEQGDSAMYLCASSLTGTANEQYFGPGTRLTVT.